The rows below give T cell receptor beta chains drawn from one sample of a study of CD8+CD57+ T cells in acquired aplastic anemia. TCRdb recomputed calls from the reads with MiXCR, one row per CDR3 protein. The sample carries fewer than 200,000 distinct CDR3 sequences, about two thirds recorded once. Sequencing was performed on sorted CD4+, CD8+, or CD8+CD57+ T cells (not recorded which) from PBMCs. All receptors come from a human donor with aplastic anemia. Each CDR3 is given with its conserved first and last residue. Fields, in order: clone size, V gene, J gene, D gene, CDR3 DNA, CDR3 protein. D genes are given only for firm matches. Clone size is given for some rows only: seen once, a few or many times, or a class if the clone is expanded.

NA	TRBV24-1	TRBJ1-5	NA	TGTGCCACCAGTGATCTTCGGGGGGAAAGCAATCAGCCCCAGCATTTT	CATSDLRGESNQPQHF
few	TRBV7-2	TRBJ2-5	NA	TGTGCCAGCAGCTTAGGAGTAGCACAAGAGACCCAGTACTTC	CASSLGVAQETQYF
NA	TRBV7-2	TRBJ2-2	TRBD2	TGTGCCAGCAGCTTAACGGGAGGGACTAGCGCGAACACCGGGGAGCTGTTTTTT	CASSLTGGTSANTGELFF
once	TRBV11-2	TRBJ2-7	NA	TGTGCCAGCAGCTTAGAGGTGGGCCAGGTCCGCGAGCAGTACTTC	CASSLEVGQVREQYF
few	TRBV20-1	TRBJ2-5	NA	TGCAGTGCTAGCCCTTTGGGACGCCAAGAGACCCAGTACTTC	CSASPLGRQETQYF
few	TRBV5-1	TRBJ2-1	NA	TGCGCCAGCAGCTTGCTTGCAGGGGTGGGCAATGAGCAGTTCTTC	CASSLLAGVGNEQFF
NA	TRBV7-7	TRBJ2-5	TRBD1	TGTGCCAGCAGCTTATCATGGTCCGGGCAGGGGGCTAGTGAGACCCAGTACTTC	CASSLSWSGQGASETQYF
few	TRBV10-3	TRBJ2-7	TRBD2	TGTGCCATCAGTTCCGGGACTACAACCTACGAGCAGTACTTC	CAISSGTTTYEQYF
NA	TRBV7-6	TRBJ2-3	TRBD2	TGTGCCAGCAGCCCGGTCGGGGGGGAGGGCGATACGCAGTATTTT	CASSPVGGEGDTQYF
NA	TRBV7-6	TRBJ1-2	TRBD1	TGTGCCAGCAGCCAAGGGACAGGGAACTATGGCTACACCTTC	CASSQGTGNYGYTF
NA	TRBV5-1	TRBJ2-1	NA	TGCGCCAGCAGCTTGGGGGAGGCGTCCTACAATGAGCAGTTCTTC	CASSLGEASYNEQFF
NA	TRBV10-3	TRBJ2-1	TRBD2	TGTGCCATCAGTGTACGACTAGCTGACAATGAGCAGTTCTTC	CAISVRLADNEQFF
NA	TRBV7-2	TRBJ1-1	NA	TGTGCCAGCAGTTCGGGGAACGCCATACCCAAAGCTTTCTTT	CASSSGNAIPKAFF
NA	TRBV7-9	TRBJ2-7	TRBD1	TGTGCCAGCAGCTTAGAGAGGACAGGGCGCGAGCAGTACTTC	CASSLERTGREQYF
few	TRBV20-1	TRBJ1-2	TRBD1	TGCAGTGCTAGTCCGGGACAGGGGGTCTATGGCTACACCTTC	CSASPGQGVYGYTF
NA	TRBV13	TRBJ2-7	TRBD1	TGTGCCAGCAGCCAAGGGACAGGGGTCCGCGAGCAGTACTTC	CASSQGTGVREQYF
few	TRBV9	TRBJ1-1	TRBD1	TGTGCCAGCAGCGCCGACAGGGGAGAGAACACTGAAGCTTTCTTT	CASSADRGENTEAFF
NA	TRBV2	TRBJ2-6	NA	TGTGCCAGCAGGAACCCCCCCTTGGCCAACGTCCTGACTTTC	CASRNPPLANVLTF
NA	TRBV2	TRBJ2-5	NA	TGTGCCAGCAGTGGTCGCCAGGGGACGCCCCAAGAGACCCAGTACTTC	CASSGRQGTPQETQYF
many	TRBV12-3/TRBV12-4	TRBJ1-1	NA	TGTGCCAGCAGTTTTTTAGACGGCAACACTGAAGCTTTCTTT	CASSFLDGNTEAFF
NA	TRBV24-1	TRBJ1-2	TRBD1	TGTGCCACCAGTGGAACGGGACAGGAGAGAAATGGCTACACCTTC	CATSGTGQERNGYTF
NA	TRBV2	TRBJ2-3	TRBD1	TGTGCCAGCAACCTGGGACAGTCCCTCACAGATACGCAGTATTTT	CASNLGQSLTDTQYF
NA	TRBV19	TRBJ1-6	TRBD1	TGTGCCAGTAGAGACAGGGGATCCTATAATTCACCCCTCCACTTT	CASRDRGSYNSPLHF
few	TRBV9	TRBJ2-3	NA	TGTGCCAGCGTTCGCAGTACGCAGTATTTT	CASVRSTQYF
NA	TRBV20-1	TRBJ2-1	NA	TGCAGTGCCCCAGGGGCGAGATCCTACAATGAGCAGTTCTTC	CSAPGARSYNEQFF
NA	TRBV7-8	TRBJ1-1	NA	TGTGCCAGCAGCTTAGGTGGAGGTGAAGCTTTCTTT	CASSLGGGEAFF